Listed below are T cell receptor beta chains from one sample, sequenced in a study of blood T cell repertoires in COVID-19. Clones were sequenced by immunoSEQ multiplex PCR, and TCRdb holds only the in-frame ones, with some missing. The sample consists of a few hundred thousand clones, about 82% of them appearing once. Material: peripheral blood. The receptors come from a woman aged 50 to 65 with acute or convalescent COVID-19. CDR3s include the opening cysteine and the closing phenylalanine or tryptophan.

TRBJ2-5	TRBV24-1	CATRGNQETQYF
TRBJ1-5	TRBV5-5	CASSQIAGVGQPQHF
TRBJ2-3	TRBV27	CASSLRQGGADTQYF
TRBJ2-7	TRBV13	CASSFGLAGELVGDEQYF
TRBJ2-1	TRBV7-2	CASSLDYYNEQFF
TRBJ2-1	TRBV29-1	CSVRQSWEQFF
TRBJ2-6	TRBV5-1	CASSLGGSGANVLTF
TRBJ1-5	TRBV19	CASRKTGGNQPQHF
TRBJ2-7	TRBV30	CAWREGTYEQYF
TRBJ2-7	TRBV29-1	CSVGQAREQYF
TRBJ1-2	TRBV18	CASSQGQGVEGYTF
TRBJ2-3	TRBV7-2	CASSSRLAGDTDTQYF
TRBJ2-1	TRBV7-2	CASSLGSSGRSNEQFF
TRBJ1-1	TRBV21-1	CASSKVGSFSGNTEAFF
TRBJ1-5	TRBV27	CASSTQGRGQPQHF
TRBJ2-7	TRBV7-2	CASSSAWGGGPPYEQYF
TRBJ2-7	TRBV7-9	CASRAGGSGEQYF
TRBJ2-5	TRBV30	CAWSSGSSRETQYF
TRBJ1-3	TRBV27	CASSLVPGAGNTIYF
TRBJ2-3	TRBV14	CARLYGGLAGPWADTQYF
TRBJ2-5	TRBV11-2	CASSLALGTTQETQYF
TRBJ2-1	TRBV5-4	CASSLASGRSGQFF
TRBJ2-7	TRBV4-2	CASSQGQGANEQYF
TRBJ2-2	TRBV2	CARDRVTGELFF